This T cell receptor beta chain was found in a study of human T cells and chemical hapten exposure. Study in general: Donors were sensitized with 2% DPC on the upper inner arm. The study, taken as a whole, reports: Counts of expanded TCRs (at PT1) showed a positive correlation with patch test score. TCRs exceeding a frequency of 1 in 1000 stayed unchanged under DPC sensitization.

The CDR3 has 11 amino acids. Germline loops: CDR1 SQVTM, CDR2 ANQGSEA. V was cut by 7 bases and J by 3 bases, with 7 bases left in between. Concerning this clonotype itself: Its antigen remains unidentified.

Time point defined: patch test 2, 6 weeks after DPC sensitization. The treatment here: therapeutic diphenylcyclopropenone sensitization with weekly scalp DPC. Donors, patients with alopecia ranging from 18 to 70 years old and judged suitable for DPC, provided samples. MiXCR was run by TCRdb on the RACE reads, yielding one entry per CDR3 protein. The table records tens of thousands of distinct CDR3 sequences, under 14% of them present only once. The TCR comes from a man in his late teens or twenties with alopecia areata. Some clones in this sample may be carry-over from other donors' samples. The V gene is TRBV29-1, the J gene TRBJ2-1; the D gene is possibly TRBD2 (6 bases). Sequenced material: whole blood, taken in connection with sensitization to the hapten diphenylcyclopropenone (DPC). The CDR3 coding sequence is TGCAGCGGGGGACTCTACAATGAGCAGTTCTTC. Translating gives CSGGLYNEQFF.